Below, 20 T cell receptor beta chains from the same sample are listed, as sequenced in a study of cytomegalovirus exposure and HLA in healthy donors. Clones were read by immunoSEQ multiplex PCR, and TCRdb kept only the in-frame ones, dropping some. The data show some 140,000 clones, just under 85% seen once. The sequenced sample consisted of PBMCs. All receptors derive from a man aged 30-40 years in good health and CMV-seropositive.

In DNA form, the CDR3 reads TGTGCCAGCAGCTCGGGACAGGGGGACCAAGAGACCCAGTACTTC. This sequence encodes CASSSGQGDQETQYF. V usage is TRBV7-9 and J usage is TRBJ2-5; 11 bases fit TRBD1. Germline V gives CDR1 SEHNR, CDR2 FQNEAQ (reference sequence). The ends lost 4 bases at V and 0 bases at J; junction bases unmatched: 1. The CDR3 contains 15 residues.

This clone has only a few counts. This sequence joins TRBV5-4 and TRBJ2-7, with 14 bases aligning to TRBD2. CDR3 length: 15 amino acids. Germline trimming cut 2 bases from V and 6 bases from J; bases unmatched to any gene: 4. The germline CDR1 and CDR2 sequences are SGHNT and YYREEE (reference sequence). The CDR3 here is CASSFETSGRGEQYF. CDR3 coding DNA: TGTGCCAGCAGCTTCGAGACTAGCGGGAGGGGCGAGCAGTACTTC.

This sequence joins TRBV2 and TRBJ2-7; tentative D call: TRBD1 (5 bases). Per the germline V gene, CDR1 is SNHLY and CDR2 is FYNNEI. The V end was cut by 2 bases, the J end by 2 bases, with 10 bases between. The CDR3 sequence is 14 residues long. The CDR3 nucleotides are TGTGCCAGCAGTGAACAGGGCCTCACCTACGAGCAGTACTTC. The encoded protein is CASSEQGLTYEQYF.

CDR3 region: CASSFTRADTQYF. The CDR3 region has the DNA TGTGCCAGTAGTTTCACCCGGGCAGATACGCAGTATTTT. The chain links TRBV19 to TRBJ2-3; no reliable D call. The V and J ends lost 5 bases and 4 bases respectively, with 10 bases between them. The CDR3 has 13 residues. The germline V gene has CDR1 LNHDA and CDR2 SQIVND (reference sequence).

This clone was detected once. This chain joins TRBV5-5 and TRBJ1-1; D remains ambiguous. CDR3 length: 16 amino acids. Germline CDR1 and CDR2: SGHKS and YYEKEE (reference sequence). V was clipped by 0 bases and J by 1 base, with 13 bases between them. CDR3 protein: CASSLGPSIRNTEAFF. The CDR3, as DNA: TGTGCCAGCAGCTTGGGGCCCTCCATCAGGAACACTGAAGCTTTCTTT.

This chain uses TRBV30 with TRBJ2-7; TRBD1 matches at 7 bases. The V gene end was trimmed by 3 bases and the J gene end by 0 bases; junction bases not matched to a gene: 5. There are 14 residues in the CDR3. Germline CDR1 reads GTSNPN; CDR2 reads SVGIG (reference sequence). The CDR3 region is CAWSGTATSYEQYF. The CDR3 nucleotides read TGTGCCTGGAGCGGGACAGCCACCTCCTACGAGCAGTACTTC.

The chain couples TRBV15 to TRBJ2-2, with D possibly matching TRBD2 (6 bases). The CDR3 runs 15 residues. Trimming took off 1 base at V and 5 bases at J, with 11 bases between the two ends. CDR1 and CDR2 (germline): LNHNV, YYDKDF (reference sequence). The CDR3 coding sequence is TGTGCCACCAGCAGAGCGGGAGTCGTTACCGGGGAGCTGTTTTTT. Translated: CATSRAGVVTGELFF.

The chain employs TRBV6-4 and TRBJ1-2; D perhaps matches TRBD1 (6 bases). The CDR3 is 15 residues long. V was trimmed by 5 bases and J by 5 bases, leaving 18 bases between them. Germline V CDR1 and CDR2: MRHNA, SNTAGT. The CDR3 coding sequence is TGTGCCAGCAGTTCCAACACAGGGTCAGGGTATGGCTACACCTTC. Its translation is CASSSNTGSGYGYTF.

CDR3 coding DNA: TGCGCCAGCAGCCCACAGGGGGCGGATGAGACCCAGTACTTC. It yields the protein CASSPQGADETQYF. The rearrangement links TRBV5-1 to TRBJ2-5, with TRBD1 matching over 9 bases. The germline CDR1 and CDR2 sequences are SGHRS and YFSETQ. The ends lost 4 bases at V and 5 bases at J; junction bases unmatched: 6. This CDR3 contains 14 residues.

This chain joins TRBV29-1 and TRBJ2-3, with TRBD2 matching 7 bases. The CDR3 length is 12 residues. The V gene's germline CDR1 is SQVTM and CDR2 ANQGSEA. V dropped 3 bases and J dropped 6; count of bases not matched to a gene: 3. The CDR3 protein is CSVDGGSDTQYF. The CDR3 region has the DNA TGCAGCGTTGACGGCGGGAGTGATACGCAGTATTTT.

V and J are TRBV5-1 and TRBJ2-7; D is perhaps TRBD2 (6 bases). Germline assignment: CDR1 SGHRS and CDR2 YFSETQ. V lost 0 bases and J 8 bases, leaving 12 bases between the germline ends. This CDR3 contains 13 residues. The CDR3 DNA is TGCGCCAGCAGCTTGGACGGAGGGCAGAAGCAGTACTTC. It yields the protein CASSLDGGQKQYF. Together with reference TRBV5-1 and TRBJ2-7, the CDR3 gives the full variable domain: KAGVTQTPRYLIKTRGQQVTLSCSPISGHRSVSWYQQTPGQGLQFLFEYFSETQRNKGNFPGRFSGRQFSNSRSEMNVSTLELGDSALYLCASSLDGGQKQYFGPGTRLTVT.

The CDR3 protein is CASRLQSGQGDQPQHF. The CDR3 DNA follows: TGTGCCAGTAGACTGCAGTCGGGACAGGGGGATCAGCCCCAGCATTTT. The J gene is TRBJ1-5, the V gene TRBV19; 11 bases are a match to TRBD1. The V gene end was trimmed by 6 bases and the J gene end by 5 bases; junction bases not matched to a gene: 9. Germline V CDR1 and CDR2: LNHDA, SQIVND (reference sequence). The CDR3 extends over 16 amino acids. The full variable domain, in which reference TRBV19 and TRBJ1-5 provide the parts outside the CDR3, is DGGITQSPKYLFRKEGQNVTLSCEQNLNHDAMYWYRQDPGQGLRLIYYSQIVNDFQKGDIAEGYSVSREKKESFPLTVTSAQKNPTAFYLCASRLQSGQGDQPQHFGDGTRLSIL.

This clone was counted between two and nine times. The chain links TRBV28 to TRBJ1-1, with D unclear. Germline loops: CDR1 MDHEN, CDR2 SYDVKM. CDR3 size: 13 residues. Trimming cost V 8 bases and J 5 bases, with 15 bases left between them. DNA of the CDR3: TGTGCCAGCCGCGGACCCCGGAGGACTGAAGCTTTCTTT. Translation: CASRGPRRTEAFF.

This clone was detected only a few times. V gene TRBV29-1 combines with J gene TRBJ1-5; 8 bases match TRBD1. Trimming took 6 bases from V and 7 from J; bases not matched to a gene: 11. The CDR3 is made up of 14 amino acids. Germline V gene sequence: CDR1 SQVTM, CDR2 ANQGSEA. In nucleotides, the CDR3 is TGCAGCGTAGCTCAAGGACAGGGTGGCCAGCCCCAGCATTTT. It codes for CSVAQGQGGQPQHF.

This clone was observed once. The genes are TRBV9 and TRBJ1-1, with a possible D match to TRBD1 (5 bases). The CDR3 covers 19 residues. Germline V gene sequence: CDR1 SGDLS, CDR2 YYNGEE. V dropped 4 bases and J dropped 0 bases, with 25 bases sitting between them. CDR3 region: CASSKGRGWAAGLNTEAFF. DNA for the CDR3: TGTGCCAGCAGCAAAGGGAGGGGTTGGGCTGCGGGGCTGAACACTGAAGCTTTCTTT.

This chain uses TRBV7-2 with TRBJ1-2; tentatively, D is TRBD1 (6 bases). The CDR3 sequence is 13 residues long. Deletions cut 0 bases from V and 7 bases from J, with 9 bases between. Per the germline V gene, CDR1 is SGHTA and CDR2 is FQGNSA. The CDR3 coding sequence is TGTGCCAGCAGCTTAGCGGCAGGGGTTGGCTACACCTTC. This gives the protein CASSLAAGVGYTF.

This chain connects TRBV29-1 to TRBJ1-1; perhaps TRBD1 as D (6 bases). Per the germline V gene, CDR1 is SQVTM and CDR2 is ANQGSEA. The CDR3 has 12 amino acids. V lost 7 bases to trimming and J lost 4 bases, with 13 bases between them. This CDR3 is CSAKQGPTEAFF. As DNA, the CDR3 is TGCAGCGCCAAACAGGGTCCCACTGAAGCTTTCTTT.

The chain joins TRBV11-2 to TRBJ2-3, with 8 bases fitting TRBD2. The CDR3 length is 14 residues. Losses at the gene ends were 1 base for V and 12 bases for J; bases not matched to a gene: 9. The germline CDR1 and CDR2 sequences are SGHAT and FQNNGV. CDR3 coding DNA: TGTGCCAGCAGCTTAGGGCGGGGACTAGGCAACCAGTATTTT. Translated: CASSLGRGLGNQYF.

This chain connects TRBV5-1 to TRBJ2-5, with 11 bases matching TRBD2. Per germline, CDR1 SGHRS and CDR2 YFSETQ. V trimming: 6 bases; J trimming: 5 bases; junction bases outside the gene matches: 12. CDR3 length equals 16 residues. The CDR3 here is CASTPETSGGGETQYF. In nucleotides, the CDR3 is TGCGCCAGCACCCCCGAAACTAGCGGGGGAGGGGAGACCCAGTACTTC.

CDR3 in DNA: TGTGCCAGCACTAATTCGGTGGGGGCATACCAAGAGACCCAGTACTTC. This codes for CASTNSVGAYQETQYF. This chain connects TRBV2 to TRBJ2-5; weak D call: TRBD1 (6 bases). Germline V gene sequence: CDR1 SNHLY, CDR2 FYNNEI. The CDR3 has 16 amino acids. V was clipped by 7 bases and J by 0 bases, with 18 bases between them.